Many counts were recorded for the clone carrying this T cell receptor beta chain. Sample time point: sample taken at primary tumor resection. A total of around 72 untreated early-stage non-small cell lung cancer patients served as donors. Material for sequencing was whole RNA from tumor, nontumor lung or frozen PBMC, left unsorted. The entry originates in a study of spatial heterogeneity in lung cancer. About the research overall: In raw reads, more than eight appearances on average were recorded for each unique TCR and UMI combination.

Germline values: CDR1 SGHNT, CDR2 YYREEE (reference sequence). This CDR3 is 16 amino acids long. Trimming cost V 0 bases and J 2 bases, with 13 bases left between them. Every TCR cDNA molecule bore its own unique molecular identifier. Each CDR3 protein is one row after TCRdb ran MiXCR on the 5' RACE reads. The data contain tens of thousands of distinct CDR3 sequences, approximately 5% of them singletons. Material: PBMCs, obtained at surgery. This chain connects TRBV5-4 to TRBJ2-3, with D unclear. The clonotype comes from a male donor with early-stage non-small cell lung cancer. The CDR3 DNA reads TGTGCCAGCAGCTTGGCCGCAGGTGGATCCACAGATACGCAGTATTTT. It translates to CASSLAAGGSTDTQYF.